The present TCR beta chain was sequenced within a study of blood T cell repertoires in COVID-19. The study assigned cohorts using participant-reported clinical history. The CDR3 sequence is 13 residues long. V was shortened by 10 bases and J by 5 bases, with 17 bases between the two germline ends. Profiled with immunoSEQ multiplex PCR; TCRdb holds only in-frame clones, not every one. This table has about 320,000 clones, 70% to 90% appearing once. The receptor's source is a woman under 40 who had recovered from COVID-19. The sequenced sample was PBMCs or T cells enriched from blood (not recorded which). The V and J genes are TRBV23-1 and TRBJ1-2; D call uncertain. TRBV23-1 is flagged as an ORF with uncertain function. CDR3 sequence: CATEKILQYGYTF. The CDR3 coding sequence is TGCGCCACCGAGAAAATCCTTCAATATGGCTACACCTTC.